The clone carrying this T cell receptor (beta chain) was detected only once. This record belongs to a study of blood T cell repertoires in COVID-19. The wider study: PBMCs, B-cell-depleted T cells, or T cells were the source of the cDNA or gDNA that made up the material.

The CDR3 extends over 15 amino acids. V was cut by 0 bases and J by 4 bases, with 10 bases left in between. From germline, CDR1 is MNHEY and CDR2 SVGAGI. Method: immunoSEQ multiplex PCR; TCRdb's copy keeps in-frame clones and lacks some. The sample holds around 180,000 clones, about 91% seen once. V and J are TRBV6-5 and TRBJ2-1; D is ambiguous. Sequencing was carried out using peripheral blood. This clonotype originated in a woman aged 25-40 years with acute or convalescent COVID-19. The CDR3 loop is CASSYSADFYNEQFF. CDR3 nucleotide sequence: TGTGCCAGCAGTTACTCCGCCGACTTTTACAATGAGCAGTTCTTC.